These T cell receptor beta chains were read from a single sample in a study of long-term antiretroviral therapy in people with HIV. Assay used: immunoSEQ multiplex PCR; TCRdb lists only in-frame clones, some missing. The top ten hold less than 15% of the sample, which has 20,000 to 25,000 clones, approximately 80% seen once. The sample here was unsorted PBMCs, taken 0.1 years before starting antiretroviral therapy. The receptors were sampled from a man between 40 and 49 years old with HIV. The CDR3 runs from the conserved cysteine through the conserved F or W. A D gene is named only where the DNA matches it firmly. Size values are once, few and many counts, or a class for expanded clones, and some rows have none.

DNA | CDR3 | J | size | D | length | V
TGTGCCAGCACCACTGCGGGGGGGCGATCCGGGGAGCTGTTTTTT | CASTTAGGRSGELFF | TRBJ2-2 | NA | TRBD2 | 15 | TRBV28
TGTGCCAGCAGCTCCTACACTGAAGCTTTCTTT | CASSSYTEAFF | TRBJ1-1 | NA | NA | 11 | TRBV7-2
TGTGCCTGGAGTCCGGGACTAGCGGCCTACGAGCAGTACTTC | CAWSPGLAAYEQYF | TRBJ2-7 | NA | TRBD2 | 14 | TRBV30
TGTGCCAGCACCCTTTACAGGATGGGTACAGATACGCAGTATTTT | CASTLYRMGTDTQYF | TRBJ2-3 | NA | NA | 15 | TRBV7-8
TGTGCCAGCAGTTCGGGACTCTATGGCTACACCTTC | CASSSGLYGYTF | TRBJ1-2 | NA | NA | 12 | TRBV27
TGTGCCAGCAGTTGGGGGGGGAAGGCTGAAGCTTTCTTT | CASSWGGKAEAFF | TRBJ1-1 | NA | NA | 13 | TRBV6-5
TGCGCCAGCAACCTAGGCAGGCCCACAGATACGCAGTATTTT | CASNLGRPTDTQYF | TRBJ2-3 | once | NA | 14 | TRBV4-3
TGCGCCAGCAGCCAAGGAGGGTTTGATGGCTACACCTTC | CASSQGGFDGYTF | TRBJ1-2 | NA | NA | 13 | TRBV4-1
TGTGCCAGCTCACCCCTCCGGACAGGCGGTGGGGGAACGCGCGAAGGCACTGAAGCTTTCTTT | CASSPLRTGGGGTREGTEAFF | TRBJ1-1 | NA | TRBD1 | 21 | TRBV18
TGTGCCAGCAGGCGGTGGGAGATCCATTCCAATGAGCAGTTCTTC | CASRRWEIHSNEQFF | TRBJ2-1 | once | NA | 15 | TRBV7-6
TGCGCCAGCAGCTTGGCGGGGGGGCAAGAGACCCAGTACTTC | CASSLAGGQETQYF | TRBJ2-5 | NA | TRBD2 | 14 | TRBV5-1
TGTGCATCACAGCTTCCGGGGGAGACCCAGTACTTC | CASQLPGETQYF | TRBJ2-5 | NA | NA | 12 | TRBV5-4
TGCGCCAGCAGCCAGGAACATAATTCACCCCTCCACTTT | CASSQEHNSPLHF | TRBJ1-6 | NA | NA | 13 | TRBV4-3
TGTGCCAGCAGGCTGACTTTAGCGAGCGAGCAGTACTTC | CASRLTLASEQYF | TRBJ2-7 | NA | NA | 13 | TRBV5-6
TGTGCCAGCAGCCCGGGACGGAACGCTGGAAACACCATATATTTT | CASSPGRNAGNTIYF | TRBJ1-3 | NA | NA | 15 | TRBV7-9
TGTGCCAGCAGCTTGGGGACGCATTCCCTATATGGCTACACCTTC | CASSLGTHSLYGYTF | TRBJ1-2 | NA | NA | 15 | TRBV5-6
TGTGCCAGCAGTACGCGGACTGGGGGCGAGACCCAGTACTTC | CASSTRTGGETQYF | TRBJ2-5 | NA | NA | 14 | TRBV28
TGTGCCAGCAGCCAACCCAGGGGGGGTGAGCAGTTCTTC | CASSQPRGGEQFF | TRBJ2-1 | few | NA | 13 | TRBV11-3
TGTGCCAGCAGCTTTAGCGGGAGGAGGGAGACCCAGTACTTC | CASSFSGRRETQYF | TRBJ2-5 | NA | TRBD2 | 14 | TRBV7-2
TGCGCCAGCAGCGCCCAGGGACGGGTGAACACTGAAGCTTTCTTT | CASSAQGRVNTEAFF | TRBJ1-1 | NA | NA | 15 | TRBV5-1
TGTGCCAGCAGCCAGACTAGCGGGAGCCGCCGAGAGACCCAGTACTTC | CASSQTSGSRRETQYF | TRBJ2-5 | NA | TRBD2 | 16 | TRBV5-6
TGTGCCGCCTCCTCCACAGGGAGTTCACCCCTCCACTTT | CAASSTGSSPLHF | TRBJ1-6 | NA | NA | 13 | TRBV15
TGCGCCAGCAGCCCAAGACAGGGCGGGGATCAGCCCCAGCATTTT | CASSPRQGGDQPQHF | TRBJ1-5 | NA | TRBD1 | 15 | TRBV4-3
TGTGCCAGCAGGGACCGGTATAGCAATCAGCCCCAGCATTTT | CASRDRYSNQPQHF | TRBJ1-5 | once | NA | 14 | TRBV6-5
TGTGCCAGCAGTCCACAGGTGTGGAGCCCCCGAAGCTATTTTTTT | CASSPQVWSPRSYFF | TRBJ2-2 | NA | NA | 15 | TRBV27
TGTGCCAGCAGTTGGGGTAATAATGAAAAACTGTTTTTT | CASSWGNNEKLFF | TRBJ1-4 | NA | NA | 13 | TRBV28
TGTGCCAGCAGGGACAGGGGAGTCACCATATATTTT | CASRDRGVTIYF | TRBJ1-3 | NA | TRBD1 | 12 | TRBV2
TGTGCCAGCAGTTTCACAGATACGCAGTATTTT | CASSFTDTQYF | TRBJ2-3 | few | NA | 11 | TRBV28
TGTGCCAGCACTATCCTAGCGGGAGAAAGAAATGAGCAGTTCTTC | CASTILAGERNEQFF | TRBJ2-1 | NA | TRBD2 | 15 | TRBV27
TGTGCCAGCAGCCCGATCGGGGAGGGTGGTGAGCAGTTCTTC | CASSPIGEGGEQFF | TRBJ2-1 | NA | TRBD2 | 14 | TRBV11-3
TGTGCCAGCAGTCCCCCCCGGCCGTCGGGTCAGCCCCAGCATTTT | CASSPPRPSGQPQHF | TRBJ1-5 | NA | NA | 15 | TRBV28
TGTGCCAGTAGTAGTGCAAGTGAGCAGTTCTTC | CASSSASEQFF | TRBJ2-1 | NA | NA | 11 | TRBV19
TGTGCCAGCAGTCCTCGGGACAGGGGTCTTCCTGGGGCCAACGTCCTGACTTTC | CASSPRDRGLPGANVLTF | TRBJ2-6 | NA | TRBD1 | 18 | TRBV27
TGTGCCAGCAGTACCGTGACAGGGTACGCGGGAAACTACAATGAGCAGTTCTTC | CASSTVTGYAGNYNEQFF | TRBJ2-1 | NA | NA | 18 | TRBV28
TGTGCCAGCAGTTCCCGACTAAGCGGGGTCTCCTACAATGAGCAGTTCTTC | CASSSRLSGVSYNEQFF | TRBJ2-1 | NA | TRBD2 | 17 | TRBV27
TGTGCCTGGATAAAAAGGGCAGTAGGCCCTGCTGAAGCTTTCTTT | CAWIKRAVGPAEAFF | TRBJ1-1 | NA | NA | 15 | TRBV30
TGTGCCAGCAACGCAGGGAAAGACCAGCCCCAGCATTTT | CASNAGKDQPQHF | TRBJ1-5 | NA | NA | 13 | TRBV27
TGTGCCAGCAACTCCGACCGGGACAGGGGGCTGTATGGCTACACCTTC | CASNSDRDRGLYGYTF | TRBJ1-2 | NA | TRBD1 | 16 | TRBV7-9
TGTGCCAGCAGTTTACCCTACAGGGGAACCATATATTTT | CASSLPYRGTIYF | TRBJ1-3 | once | TRBD1 | 13 | TRBV28
TGTGCCAGCAGCTTATCTAGGGGGGCCTATGACGGTGAGCAGTTCTTC | CASSLSRGAYDGEQFF | TRBJ2-1 | NA | NA | 16 | TRBV11-2
TGTGCCAGCAGCTTAGGAAAGGGACTTAGGGATGAGCAGTTCTTC | CASSLGKGLRDEQFF | TRBJ2-1 | NA | NA | 15 | TRBV7-2
TGTGCCAGCAGCGGGAACAGGGGGCTCGGGGAGACCCAGTACTTC | CASSGNRGLGETQYF | TRBJ2-5 | NA | TRBD1 | 15 | TRBV5-4
TGTGCCAGCAGCTTGGTGGGGGGGCTAGGTGAGCAGTTCTTC | CASSLVGGLGEQFF | TRBJ2-1 | once | NA | 14 | TRBV5-4
TGTGCCAGCAGCTGGACAGGGTACACTGAAGCTTTCTTT | CASSWTGYTEAFF | TRBJ1-1 | NA | TRBD1 | 13 | TRBV7-9
TGTGCCAGCAGCCCCGCGGGACAGGGGCTCGAGCAGTACTTC | CASSPAGQGLEQYF | TRBJ2-7 | NA | TRBD1 | 14 | TRBV6-6